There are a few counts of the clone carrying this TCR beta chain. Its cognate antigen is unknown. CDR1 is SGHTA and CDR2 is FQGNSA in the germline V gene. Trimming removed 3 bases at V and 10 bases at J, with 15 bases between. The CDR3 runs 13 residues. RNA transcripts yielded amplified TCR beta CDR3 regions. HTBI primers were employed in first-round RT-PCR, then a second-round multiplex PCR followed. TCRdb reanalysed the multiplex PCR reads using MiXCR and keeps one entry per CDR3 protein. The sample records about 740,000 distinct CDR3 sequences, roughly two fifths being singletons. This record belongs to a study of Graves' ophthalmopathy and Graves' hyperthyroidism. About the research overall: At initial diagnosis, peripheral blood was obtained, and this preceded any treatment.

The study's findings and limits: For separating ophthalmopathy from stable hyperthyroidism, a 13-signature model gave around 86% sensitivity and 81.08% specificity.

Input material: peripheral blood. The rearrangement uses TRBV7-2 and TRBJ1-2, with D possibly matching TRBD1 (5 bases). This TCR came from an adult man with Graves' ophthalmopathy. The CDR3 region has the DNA TGTGCCAGCAGCTTTGTTCTTTGGGGCGACTACACCTTC. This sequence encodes CASSFVLWGDYTF.